This TCR beta chain comes out of a study of graft-versus-host responses after intestinal transplantation. V was trimmed by 0 bases and J by 2 bases, leaving 12 bases between them. The CDR3 has 15 amino acids. In germline, CDR1 is SGHDT, CDR2 YYEEEE. As concerns this clone: Its antigen is still unknown.

Only in-frame clones appear in the TCRdb table, and some are missing; sequencing was by immunoSEQ multiplex PCR. The profile shows 90,000 to 130,000 clones, approximately 93% of them singletons. The chain employs TRBV5-6 and TRBJ2-7; D might be TRBD1 (6 bases). The sample here was unstimulated CD8+ T cells sorted from spleen or lymph node cells, taken before transplant. This clonotype was sampled from a human donor who was the organ donor for an intestinal transplant. CDR3 residues: CASSLATDRPYEQYF. For the CDR3, the DNA is TGTGCCAGCAGCTTGGCCACGGACAGACCCTACGAGCAGTACTTC. The variable domain in full, with the rest retrieved from reference TRBV5-6 and TRBJ2-7, is DAGVTQSPTHLIKTRGQQVTLRCSPKSGHDTVSWYQQALGQGPQFIFQYYEEEERQRGNFPDRFSGHQFPNYSSELNVNALLLGDSALYLCASSLATDRPYEQYFGPGTRLTVT.